Following are 12 T cell receptor beta chains from one sample sequenced in a study of response to subunit inactivated influenza vaccine. TCRdb reanalysed the RT-PCR reads using MiXCR and keeps one entry per CDR3 protein. The sample holds hundreds of thousands of distinct CDR3 sequences, around 8% seen once. Sequenced here: PBMCs from blood, sampled less than 25 months after vaccination. The receptors stem from a man in his fifties or sixties who received an inactivated influenza vaccine.

This clonotype was detected many times. The chain combines TRBV20-1 with TRBJ1-4; D is uncertain. The germline V gene has CDR1 DFQATT and CDR2 SNEGSKA (reference sequence). The V end was cut by 2 bases, the J end by 8 bases, with 9 bases between. This CDR3 is 12 amino acids long. For the CDR3, the DNA is TGCAGTGCTAGACTACGGAGGGAAAAACTGTTTTTT. As protein: CSARLRREKLFF.

This clonotype was counted a few times. This chain joins TRBV27 and TRBJ2-2; D is uncertain. Germline CDR1 MNHEY, CDR2 SMNVEV (reference sequence). CDR3 length: 12 residues. Trimming took 7 bases from V and 6 from J, leaving 9 bases between them. CDR3 nucleotides: TGTGCCAGCATGGATTTGGCCGGGGAGCTGTTTTTT. Translated: CASMDLAGELFF.

This chain joins TRBV20-1 and TRBJ2-3, with 7 bases lining up with TRBD2. The CDR3 extends over 16 amino acids. The V gene end was trimmed by 3 bases and the J gene end by 0 bases; junction bases not matched to a gene: 9. The germline CDR1 and CDR2 sequences are DFQATT and SNEGSKA (reference sequence). The CDR3 region is CSASPPLRESTDTQYF. CDR3 DNA: TGCAGTGCTAGCCCACCTCTGCGGGAGAGCACAGATACGCAGTATTTT.

Ten or more counts support this clonotype. CDR3 loop: CASSQGASGGFTDTQYF. Here the CDR3 DNA reads TGCGCCAGCAGCCAAGGGGCTAGCGGAGGGTTCACAGATACGCAGTATTTT. The chain links TRBV4-3 to TRBJ2-3, with 7 positions matching TRBD2. The V gene end was trimmed by 1 base and the J gene end by 2 bases; junction bases not matched to a gene: 9. Germline V gene data show CDR1 as LGHNA and CDR2 as YSLEER. This CDR3 has 17 amino acids.

The chain is built from TRBV5-1 and TRBJ1-2; 7 positions match TRBD1. The germline gives CDR1 SGHRS, CDR2 YFSETQ. The CDR3 runs to 16 residues. Trimming removed 5 bases from V and 3 bases from J; junction bases left unmatched: 13. The CDR3 loop reads CASRGEGAPRYYGYTF. The CDR3 coding sequence is TGCGCCAGCAGAGGCGAGGGGGCGCCCAGGTACTATGGCTACACCTTC.

The table lists this clonotype with many counts. J is TRBJ1-1 and V is TRBV5-1, with D tentatively TRBD1 (5 bases). This CDR3 is 14 amino acids long. V was clipped by 3 bases and J by 10 bases, with 19 bases between them. Germline V CDR1 and CDR2: SGHRS, YFSETQ. CDR3 nucleotides: TGCGCCAGCAGCTCGGGGGTTCAGGGTGGAAGAGCTTTCTTT. Amino acid sequence: CASSSGVQGGRAFF.

The chain joins TRBV30 to TRBJ2-1, with 14 bases fitting TRBD2. Trimming at V came to 0 bases and at J to 9 bases, leaving 1 base not matched to a gene. The germline CDR1 and CDR2 sequences are GTSNPN and SVGIG (reference sequence). The CDR3 sequence is 14 residues long. As DNA, the CDR3 is TGTGCCTGGAGTGTAGGACTAGCGGGAGGTGAGCAGTTCTTC. It specifies CAWSVGLAGGEQFF.

This clonotype has only a few counts. The chain uses TRBV21-1 and TRBJ2-7; the table's D call of TRBD2 was not tested on the DNA. TRBV21-1 is listed as a pseudogene. CDR3 length: 16 residues. The CDR3 reads CASSRKTWGAFYEQYF. The CDR3 nucleotides are TGTGCCAGCAGCAGAAAGACGTGGGGAGCGTTTTACGAGCAGTACTTC.

This clonotype was detected many times. The genes are TRBV4-3 and TRBJ1-1, with 9 positions matching TRBD1. V was clipped by 0 bases and J by 5 bases; unmatched bases: 7. The CDR3 runs to 16 residues. Germline assignment: CDR1 LGHNA and CDR2 YSLEER. CDR3 DNA: TGCGCCAGCAGCCAAGATTGGACAGGGGAATGGACTGAAGCTTTCTTT. As protein: CASSQDWTGEWTEAFF.

A remark on this clonotype: With a much larger clone just one base away, this may be a read error. The V gene is TRBV20-1, the J gene TRBJ2-1, with D maybe TRBD2 (6 bases). CDR1 and CDR2 (germline): DFQATT, SNEGSKA (reference sequence). Trimming took 3 bases from V and 7 from J, leaving 16 bases between them. CDR3 length: 14 residues. The CDR3 bases are TGCAGTGCTAGTGTTCGGGACGGGAGTAATGAGCAGTTCTTC. Amino acid sequence: CSASVRDGSNEQFF.

The table lists this clonotype with a few counts. J is TRBJ2-3 and V is TRBV2, with D possibly TRBD2 on 6 matching bases. The V end was cut by 4 bases, the J end by 2 bases, with 13 bases between. Germline loops: CDR1 SNHLY, CDR2 FYNNEI. This CDR3 region has 15 residues. The DNA of the CDR3 is TGTGCCAGCAGTGCCAGACTAGACTTCACAGATACGCAGTATTTT. Its translation: CASSARLDFTDTQYF.

This clonotype has just one count. V is TRBV14 and J is TRBJ2-3; D unresolved. This CDR3 is 15 amino acids long. Per the germline V gene, CDR1 is SGHDN and CDR2 is FVKESK. Trimming removed 3 bases at V and 2 bases at J, with 12 bases between. The DNA for the CDR3 is TGTGCCAGCAGCCAGGCTGGGGTGCTCACAGATACGCAGTATTTT. Translating it yields CASSQAGVLTDTQYF.